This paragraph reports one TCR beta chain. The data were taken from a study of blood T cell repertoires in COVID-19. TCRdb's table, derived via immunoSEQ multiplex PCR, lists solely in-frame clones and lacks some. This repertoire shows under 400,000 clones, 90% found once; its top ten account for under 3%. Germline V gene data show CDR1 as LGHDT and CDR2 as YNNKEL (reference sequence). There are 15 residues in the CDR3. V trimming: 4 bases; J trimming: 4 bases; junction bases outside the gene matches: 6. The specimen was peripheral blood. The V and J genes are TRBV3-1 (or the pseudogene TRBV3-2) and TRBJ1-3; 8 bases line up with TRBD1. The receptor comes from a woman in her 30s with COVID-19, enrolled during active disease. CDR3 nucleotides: TGTGCCAGCAGCCGGGGACAGGCGGCGGGAAACACCATATATTTT. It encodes CASSRGQAAGNTIYF.